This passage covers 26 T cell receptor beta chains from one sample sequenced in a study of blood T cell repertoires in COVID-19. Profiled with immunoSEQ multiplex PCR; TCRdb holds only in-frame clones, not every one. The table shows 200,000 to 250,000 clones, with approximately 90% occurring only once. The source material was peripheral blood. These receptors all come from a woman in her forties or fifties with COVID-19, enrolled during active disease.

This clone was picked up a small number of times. CDR3: CASREGPNQPQHF. CDR3 nucleotides: TGTGCCAGTAGGGAGGGACCCAATCAGCCCCAGCATTTT. The gene calls are TRBV19 and TRBJ1-5; TRBD1 might be the D (5 bases). Germline CDR1 and CDR2: LNHDA and SQIVND (reference sequence). Deletions cut 6 bases from V and 3 bases from J, with 9 bases between. The CDR3 loop spans 13 amino acids.

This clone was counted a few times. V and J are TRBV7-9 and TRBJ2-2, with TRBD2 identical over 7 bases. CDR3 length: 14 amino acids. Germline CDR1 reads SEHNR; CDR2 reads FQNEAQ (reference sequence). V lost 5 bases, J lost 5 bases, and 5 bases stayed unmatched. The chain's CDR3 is CASSPLRGTGELFF. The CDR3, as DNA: TGTGCCAGCAGCCCTCTGCGGGGGACCGGGGAGCTGTTTTTT.

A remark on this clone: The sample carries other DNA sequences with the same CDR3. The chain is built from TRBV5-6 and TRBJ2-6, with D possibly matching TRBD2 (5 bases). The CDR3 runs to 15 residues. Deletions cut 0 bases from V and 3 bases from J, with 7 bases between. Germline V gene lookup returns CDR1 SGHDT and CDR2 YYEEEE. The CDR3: CASSLGGFGANVLTF. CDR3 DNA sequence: TGTGCCAGCAGCTTGGGAGGGTTTGGGGCCAACGTCCTGACTTTC.

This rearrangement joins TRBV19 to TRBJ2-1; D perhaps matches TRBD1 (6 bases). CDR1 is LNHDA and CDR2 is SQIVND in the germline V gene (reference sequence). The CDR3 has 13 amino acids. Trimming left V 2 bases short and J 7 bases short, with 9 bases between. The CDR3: CASSINRVNEQFF. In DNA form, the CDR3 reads TGTGCCAGTAGTATAAACAGGGTAAATGAGCAGTTCTTC.

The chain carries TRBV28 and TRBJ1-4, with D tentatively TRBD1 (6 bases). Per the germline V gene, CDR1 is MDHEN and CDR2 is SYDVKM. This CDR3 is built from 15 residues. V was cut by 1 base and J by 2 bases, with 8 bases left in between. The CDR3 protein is CASSLYTGTNEKLFF. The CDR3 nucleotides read TGTGCCAGCAGTTTATATACAGGGACTAATGAAAAACTGTTTTTT.

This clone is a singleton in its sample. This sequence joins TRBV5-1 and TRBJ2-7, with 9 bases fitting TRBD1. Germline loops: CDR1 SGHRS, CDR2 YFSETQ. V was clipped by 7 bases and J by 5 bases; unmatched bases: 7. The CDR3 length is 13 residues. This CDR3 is CASRGQGGHEQYF. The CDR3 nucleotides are TGCGCCAGCCGGGGACAGGGAGGCCACGAGCAGTACTTC.

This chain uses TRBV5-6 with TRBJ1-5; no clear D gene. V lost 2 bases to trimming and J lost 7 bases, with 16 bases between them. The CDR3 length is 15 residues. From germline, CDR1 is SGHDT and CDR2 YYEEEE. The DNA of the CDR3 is TGTGCCAGCAGCTTTCGGGCGGGCAGTGTACAGCCCCAGCATTTT. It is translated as CASSFRAGSVQPQHF.

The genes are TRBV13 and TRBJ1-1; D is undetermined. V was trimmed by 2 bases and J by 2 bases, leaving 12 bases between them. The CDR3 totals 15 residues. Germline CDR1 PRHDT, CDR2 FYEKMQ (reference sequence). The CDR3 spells CASSLIGIGNTEAFF. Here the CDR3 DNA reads TGTGCCAGCAGCTTAATCGGGATAGGTAACACTGAAGCTTTCTTT.

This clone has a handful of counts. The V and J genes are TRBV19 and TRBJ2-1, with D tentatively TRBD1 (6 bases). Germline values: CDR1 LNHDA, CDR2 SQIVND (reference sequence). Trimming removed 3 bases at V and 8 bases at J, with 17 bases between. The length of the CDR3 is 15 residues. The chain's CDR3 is CASSIGQGSVDEQFF. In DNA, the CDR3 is TGTGCCAGTAGTATTGGTCAGGGGTCGGTAGATGAGCAGTTCTTC.

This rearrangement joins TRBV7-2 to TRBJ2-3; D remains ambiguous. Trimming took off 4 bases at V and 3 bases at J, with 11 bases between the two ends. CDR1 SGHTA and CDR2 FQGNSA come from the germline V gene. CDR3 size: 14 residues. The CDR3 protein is CASSSRPRTDTQYF. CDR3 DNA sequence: TGTGCCAGCAGCTCAAGACCTAGAACAGATACGCAGTATTTT. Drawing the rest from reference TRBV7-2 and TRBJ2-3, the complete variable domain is GAGVSQSPSNKVTEKGKDVELRCDPISGHTALYWYRQSLGQGLEFLIYFQGNSAPDKSGLPSDRFSAERTGGSVSTLTIQRTQQEDSAVYLCASSSRPRTDTQYFGPGTRLTVL.

In DNA, the CDR3 is TGTGCCAGTACCGGACAGGGGGTGGGTGAGCAGTACTTC. Protein sequence: CASTGQGVGEQYF. The chain combines TRBV19 with TRBJ2-7, with 10 nucleotides matching TRBD1. This CDR3 contains 13 residues. Germline V gene lookup returns CDR1 LNHDA and CDR2 SQIVND (reference sequence). Trimming took 7 bases from V and 7 from J; bases not matched to a gene: 7.

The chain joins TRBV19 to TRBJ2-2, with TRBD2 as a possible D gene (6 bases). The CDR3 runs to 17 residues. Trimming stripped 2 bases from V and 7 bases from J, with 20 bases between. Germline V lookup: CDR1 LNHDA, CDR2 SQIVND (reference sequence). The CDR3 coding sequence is TGTGCCAGTAGTATACGGCGAGGGAGGCTGGCAAGCGGGGAGCTGTTTTTT. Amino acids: CASSIRRGRLASGELFF.

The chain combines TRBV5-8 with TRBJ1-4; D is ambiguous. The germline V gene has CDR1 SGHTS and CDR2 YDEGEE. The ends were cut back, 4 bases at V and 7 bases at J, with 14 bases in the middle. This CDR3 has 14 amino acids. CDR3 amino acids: CASSPTPSSEKLFF. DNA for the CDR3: TGTGCCAGCAGCCCGACTCCTAGCAGTGAAAAACTGTTTTTT.

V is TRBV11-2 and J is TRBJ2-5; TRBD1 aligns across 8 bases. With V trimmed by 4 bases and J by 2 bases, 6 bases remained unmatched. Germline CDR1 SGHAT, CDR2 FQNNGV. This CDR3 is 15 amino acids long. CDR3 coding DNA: TGTGCCAGCAGCTCCGGGGACAGGCCACAAGAGACCCAGTACTTC. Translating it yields CASSSGDRPQETQYF.

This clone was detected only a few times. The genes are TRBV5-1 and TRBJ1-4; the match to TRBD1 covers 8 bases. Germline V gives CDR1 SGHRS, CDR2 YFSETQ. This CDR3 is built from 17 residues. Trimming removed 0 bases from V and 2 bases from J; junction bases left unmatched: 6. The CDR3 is CASSLVGQGSTNEKLFF. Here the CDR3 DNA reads TGCGCCAGCAGCTTGGTCGGACAGGGATCCACTAATGAAAAACTGTTTTTT.

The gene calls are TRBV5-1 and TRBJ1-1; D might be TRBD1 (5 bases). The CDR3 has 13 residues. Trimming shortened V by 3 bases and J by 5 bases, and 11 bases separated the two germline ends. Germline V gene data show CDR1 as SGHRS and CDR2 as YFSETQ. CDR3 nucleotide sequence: TGCGCCAGCAGCTCTGGACGGGGGACTGAAGCTTTCTTT. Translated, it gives CASSSGRGTEAFF.

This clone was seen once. As DNA, the CDR3 is TGTGCCAGCAGCAACTCGCAGGACAGGGGCGACGAGCAGTACGTC. This translates into CASSNSQDRGDEQYV. The chain uses TRBV21-1 and TRBJ2-7; TRBD1 is taken as the D call from the table, unchecked against the DNA. TRBV21-1 is a recognized pseudogene. This CDR3 is 15 amino acids long.

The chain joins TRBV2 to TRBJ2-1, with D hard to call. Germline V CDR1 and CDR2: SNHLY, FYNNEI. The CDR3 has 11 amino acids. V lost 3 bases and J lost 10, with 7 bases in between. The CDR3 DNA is TGTGCCAGCAGTGACTGGCAGGAGCAGTTCTTC. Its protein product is CASSDWQEQFF.

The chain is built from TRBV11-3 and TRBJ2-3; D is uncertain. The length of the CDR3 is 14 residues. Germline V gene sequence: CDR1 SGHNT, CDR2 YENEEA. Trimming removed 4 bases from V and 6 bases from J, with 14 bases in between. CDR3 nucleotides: TGTGCCAGCAGCTCCGGTGGATGGGCGGATACGCAGTATTTT. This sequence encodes CASSSGGWADTQYF.

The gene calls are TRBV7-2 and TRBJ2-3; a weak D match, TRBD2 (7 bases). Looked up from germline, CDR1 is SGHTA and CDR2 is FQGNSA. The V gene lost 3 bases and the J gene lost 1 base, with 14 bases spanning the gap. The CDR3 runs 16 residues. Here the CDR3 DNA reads TGTGCCAGCAGCTTGGGGGGGGCAGGGGGCACAGATACGCAGTATTTT. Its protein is CASSLGGAGGTDTQYF.

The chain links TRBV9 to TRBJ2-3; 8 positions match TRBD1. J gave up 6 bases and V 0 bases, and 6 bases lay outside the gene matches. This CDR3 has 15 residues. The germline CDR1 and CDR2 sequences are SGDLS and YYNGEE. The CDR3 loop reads CASSVDGQGADTQYF. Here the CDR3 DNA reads TGTGCCAGCAGCGTAGATGGGCAGGGGGCGGATACGCAGTATTTT.

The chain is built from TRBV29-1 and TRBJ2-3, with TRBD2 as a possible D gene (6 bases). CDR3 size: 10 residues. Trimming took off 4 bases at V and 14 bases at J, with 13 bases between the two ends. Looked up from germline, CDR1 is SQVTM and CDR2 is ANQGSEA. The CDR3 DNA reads TGCAGCGTTGTACGGAAGGGAGGGTATTTT. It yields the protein CSVVRKGGYF.

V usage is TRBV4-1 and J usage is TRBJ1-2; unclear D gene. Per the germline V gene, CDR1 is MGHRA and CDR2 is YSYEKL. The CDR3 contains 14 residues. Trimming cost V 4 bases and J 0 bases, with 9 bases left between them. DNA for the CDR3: TGCGCCAGCAGCCCCCCGGGATCTAACTATGGCTACACCTTC. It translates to CASSPPGSNYGYTF.

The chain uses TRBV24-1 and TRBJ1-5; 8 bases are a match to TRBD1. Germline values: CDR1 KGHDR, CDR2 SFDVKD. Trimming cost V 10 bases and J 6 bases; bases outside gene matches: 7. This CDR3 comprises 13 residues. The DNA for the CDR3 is TGTGCCACGCGGACAGGGAGGGCTCAGCCCCAGCATTTT. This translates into CATRTGRAQPQHF.

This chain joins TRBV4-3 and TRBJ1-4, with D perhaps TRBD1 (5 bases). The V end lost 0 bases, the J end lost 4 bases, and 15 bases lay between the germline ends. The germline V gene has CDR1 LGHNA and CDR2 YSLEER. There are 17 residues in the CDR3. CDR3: CASSQEGLTDYNEKLFF. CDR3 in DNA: TGCGCCAGCAGCCAAGAGGGGCTGACAGATTATAATGAAAAACTGTTTTTT.

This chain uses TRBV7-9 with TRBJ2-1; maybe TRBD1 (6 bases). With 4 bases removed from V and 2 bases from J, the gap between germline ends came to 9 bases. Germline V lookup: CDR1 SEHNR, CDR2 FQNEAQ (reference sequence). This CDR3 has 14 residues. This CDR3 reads CASSWGPTYNEQFF. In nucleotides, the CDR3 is TGTGCCAGCAGCTGGGGGCCAACCTACAATGAGCAGTTCTTC. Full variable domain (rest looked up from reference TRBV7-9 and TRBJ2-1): DTGVSQNPRHKITKRGQNVTFRCDPISEHNRLYWYRQTLGQGPEFLTYFQNEAQLEKSRLLSDRFSAERPKGSFSTLEIQRTEQGDSAMYLCASSWGPTYNEQFFGPGTRLTVL.